This TCR beta chain was profiled in a study of glioma-infiltrating T cells. The germline V gene encodes CDR1 SQVTM and CDR2 ANQGSEA. The junction had 7 bases not matched to a gene; V was cut back by 2 bases and J by 6 bases. The CDR3 length is 13 residues. The iRepertoire nested amplicon-rescue multiplex PCR amplified TCR alpha and beta CDR3s from RNA. TCRdb redid the calling of the multiplex PCR reads with MiXCR, one entry per CDR3 protein. Of more than 95,000 distinct CDR3 sequences in the sample, roughly 25% were seen once. The sequenced sample was glioma tissue, nonneoplastic brain tissue, or PBMCs (not recorded which). The chain carries TRBV29-1 and TRBJ2-7; 7 nucleotides match TRBD2. The TCR originated in a human donor with low-grade glioma or glioblastoma, undergoing nonglioma brain surgery, or in good health (not recorded which). Written as DNA, the CDR3 is TGCAGCGTTGAATCACTGGGCGGGAGCGAGCAGTACTTC. This translates into CSVESLGGSEQYF.